This TCR beta chain was recovered during a study of blood T cell repertoires in COVID-19. Study context: COVID-19 samples collected from the United States, Italy and Spain covered acute and convalescent phases. Sample material is recorded as cDNA or gDNA derived from T cells, B-cell-depleted T cells, or PBMCs.

Original processing notes: Scientists estimated how many nucleated cells there were by amplifying reference gene primers. Here immunoSEQ multiplex PCR was the method, and the copy in TCRdb shows in-frame clones only, minus some. V, J and clone size reflect that table, while D and trimming were determined from the DNA. Of 150,000 to 200,000 clones listed, roughly 70% are singletons. Germline V CDR1 and CDR2: GTSNPN, SVGIG (reference sequence). The CDR3 is made up of 13 amino acids. J was trimmed by 5 bases and V by 4 bases; bases with no gene match: 5. The sequencing sample was made of peripheral blood. The receptor was derived from a woman at least 80 years old with acute or convalescent COVID-19. The chain carries TRBV30 and TRBJ1-5; 7 bases line up with TRBD1. Here the CDR3 DNA reads TGTGCCTGGAATAGGGGGCTCTATCAGCCCCAGCATTTT. Protein sequence: CAWNRGLYQPQHF.